The source of this T cell receptor (beta chain) is a study of blood T cell repertoires in COVID-19. Whole-study context: Acute-phase and convalescent COVID-19 samples originated in the United States, Italy and Spain. T cells, B-cell-depleted T cells, or PBMCs provided the cDNA or gDNA that served as material.

Germline values: CDR1 SEHNR, CDR2 FQNEAQ (reference sequence). V gave up 4 bases and J gave up 1 base; unmatched junction bases: 5. The CDR3 is 17 amino acids. Repertoires were generated with immunoSEQ multiplex PCR, while TCRdb's copy carries only in-frame clones and drops some. The data hold 95,000 to 100,000 clones, with around nine tenths observed a single time. V usage is TRBV7-9 and J usage is TRBJ2-3; 13 positions agree with TRBD2. Source material: peripheral blood. This clonotype originated in a man aged 80 or over with acute or convalescent COVID-19. This CDR3 is CASSSRLAGGRTDTQYF. The CDR3 DNA reads as TGTGCCAGCAGCTCGAGACTAGCGGGAGGACGCACAGATACGCAGTATTTT. Full variable domain (outside the CDR3, taken from reference TRBV7-9 and TRBJ2-3): DTGVSQNPRHKITKRGQNVTFRCDPISEHNRLYWYRQTLGQGPEFLTYFQNEAQLEKSRLLSDRFSAERPKGSFSTLEIQRTEQGDSAMYLCASSSRLAGGRTDTQYFGPGTRLTVL.